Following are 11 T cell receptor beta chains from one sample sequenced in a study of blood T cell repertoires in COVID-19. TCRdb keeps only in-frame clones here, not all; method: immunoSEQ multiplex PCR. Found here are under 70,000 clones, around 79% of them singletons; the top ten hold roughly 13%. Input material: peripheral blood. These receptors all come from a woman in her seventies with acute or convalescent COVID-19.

CDR3 in amino acids: CASSLTRGGQETQYF. CDR3 bases: TGTGCCAGCAGCTTAACCCGCGGGGGACAAGAGACCCAGTACTTC. The J gene is TRBJ2-5, the V gene TRBV7-3; TRBD2 matches at 7 bases. The germline V gene has CDR1 SGHTA and CDR2 FQGTGA. The V segment lost 0 bases and the J segment 2 bases; nucleotides outside the gene matches: 3. The CDR3 consists of 15 residues. The full variable domain, completed using reference TRBV7-3 and TRBJ2-5, is GAGVSQTPSNKVTEKGKYVELRCDPISGHTALYWYRQSLGQGPEFLIYFQGTGAADDSGLPNDRFFAVRPEGSVSTLKIQRTERGDSAVYLCASSLTRGGQETQYFGPGTRLLVL.

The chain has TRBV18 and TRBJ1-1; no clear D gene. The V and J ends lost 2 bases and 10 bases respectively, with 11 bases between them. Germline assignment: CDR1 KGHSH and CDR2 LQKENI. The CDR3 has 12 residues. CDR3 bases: TGTGCCAGCTCACCAGACGGATGGGCAGCTTTCTTT. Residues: CASSPDGWAAFF.

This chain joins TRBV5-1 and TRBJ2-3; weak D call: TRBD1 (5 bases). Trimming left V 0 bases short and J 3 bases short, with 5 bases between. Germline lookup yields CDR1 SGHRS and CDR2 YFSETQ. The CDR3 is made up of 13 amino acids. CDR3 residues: CASSLGQTDTQYF. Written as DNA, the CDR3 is TGCGCCAGCAGCTTGGGACAGACAGATACGCAGTATTTT.

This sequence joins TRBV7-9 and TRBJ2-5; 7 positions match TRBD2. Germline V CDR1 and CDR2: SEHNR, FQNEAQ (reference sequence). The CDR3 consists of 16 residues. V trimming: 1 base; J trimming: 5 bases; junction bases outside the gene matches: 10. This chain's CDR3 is CASSLGGGAVDETQYF. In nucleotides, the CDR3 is TGTGCCAGCAGCTTAGGGGGAGGGGCGGTGGATGAGACCCAGTACTTC.

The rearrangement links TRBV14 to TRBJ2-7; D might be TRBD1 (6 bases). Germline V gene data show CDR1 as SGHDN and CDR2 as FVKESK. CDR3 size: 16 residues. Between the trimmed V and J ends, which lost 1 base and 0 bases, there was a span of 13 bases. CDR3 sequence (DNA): TGTGCCAGCAGCCAAGTTGTGACAGGTCCCTCCTACGAGCAGTACTTC. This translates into CASSQVVTGPSYEQYF.

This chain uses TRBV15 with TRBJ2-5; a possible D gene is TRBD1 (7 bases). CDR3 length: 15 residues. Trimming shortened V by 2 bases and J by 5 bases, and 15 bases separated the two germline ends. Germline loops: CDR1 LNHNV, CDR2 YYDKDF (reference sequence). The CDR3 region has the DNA TGTGCCACCAGCAGACTCAGGGGGGAGTGGGAGACCCAGTACTTC. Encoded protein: CATSRLRGEWETQYF.

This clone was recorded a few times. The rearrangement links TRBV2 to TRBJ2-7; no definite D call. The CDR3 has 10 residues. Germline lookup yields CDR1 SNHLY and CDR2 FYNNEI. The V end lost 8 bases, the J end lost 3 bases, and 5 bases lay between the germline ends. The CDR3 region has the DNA TGTGCCAGCGCCTACTACGAGCAGTACGTC. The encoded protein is CASAYYEQYV.

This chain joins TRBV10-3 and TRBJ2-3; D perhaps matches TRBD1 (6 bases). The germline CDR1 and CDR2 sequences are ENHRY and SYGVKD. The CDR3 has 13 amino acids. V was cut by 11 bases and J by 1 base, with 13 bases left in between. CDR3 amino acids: CAARWTGTDTQYF. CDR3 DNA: TGTGCCGCCAGATGGACAGGCACAGATACGCAGTATTTT.

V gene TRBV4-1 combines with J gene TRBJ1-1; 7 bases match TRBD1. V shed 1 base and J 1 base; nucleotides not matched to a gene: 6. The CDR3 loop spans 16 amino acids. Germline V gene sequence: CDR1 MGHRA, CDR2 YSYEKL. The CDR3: CASSQVSTGQNTEAFF. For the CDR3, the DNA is TGCGCCAGCAGCCAAGTTTCGACAGGGCAGAACACTGAAGCTTTCTTT.

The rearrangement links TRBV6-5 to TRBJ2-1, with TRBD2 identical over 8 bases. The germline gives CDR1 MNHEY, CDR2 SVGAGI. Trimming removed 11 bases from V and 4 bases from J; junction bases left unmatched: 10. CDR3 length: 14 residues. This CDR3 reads CALGRGAEYNEQFF. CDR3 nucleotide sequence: TGTGCCCTAGGGCGGGGGGCCGAATACAATGAGCAGTTCTTC.

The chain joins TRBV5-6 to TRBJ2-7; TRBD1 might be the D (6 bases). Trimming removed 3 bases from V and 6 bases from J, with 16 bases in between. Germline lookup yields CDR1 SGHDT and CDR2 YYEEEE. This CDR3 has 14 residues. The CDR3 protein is CASSSGQPTSEQYF. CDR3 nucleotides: TGTGCCAGCAGCTCGGGACAACCCACGTCCGAGCAGTACTTC.